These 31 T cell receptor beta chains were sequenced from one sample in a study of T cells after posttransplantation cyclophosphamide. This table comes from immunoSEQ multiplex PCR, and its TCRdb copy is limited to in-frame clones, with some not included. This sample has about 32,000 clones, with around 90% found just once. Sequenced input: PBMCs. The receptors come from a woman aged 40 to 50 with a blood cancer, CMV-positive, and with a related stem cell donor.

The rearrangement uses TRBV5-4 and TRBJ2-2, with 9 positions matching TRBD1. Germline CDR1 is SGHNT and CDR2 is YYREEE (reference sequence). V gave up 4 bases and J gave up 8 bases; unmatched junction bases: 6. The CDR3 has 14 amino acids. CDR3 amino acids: CASSHLDRGGELFF. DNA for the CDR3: TGTGCCAGCAGCCACTTGGACAGGGGAGGGGAGCTGTTTTTT.

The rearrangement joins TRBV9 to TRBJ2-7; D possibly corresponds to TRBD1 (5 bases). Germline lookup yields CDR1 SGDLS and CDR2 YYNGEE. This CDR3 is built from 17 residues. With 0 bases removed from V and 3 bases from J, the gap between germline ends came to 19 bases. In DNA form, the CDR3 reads TGTGCCAGCAGCGTAGGGGCAGGGTGGGTTTCCGACTACGAGCAGTACTTC. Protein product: CASSVGAGWVSDYEQYF. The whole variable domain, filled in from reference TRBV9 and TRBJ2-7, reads DSGVTQTPKHLITATGQRVTLRCSPRSGDLSVYWYQQSLDQGLQFLIQYYNGEERAKGNILERFSAQQFPDLHSELNLSSLELGDSALYFCASSVGAGWVSDYEQYFGPGTRLTVT.

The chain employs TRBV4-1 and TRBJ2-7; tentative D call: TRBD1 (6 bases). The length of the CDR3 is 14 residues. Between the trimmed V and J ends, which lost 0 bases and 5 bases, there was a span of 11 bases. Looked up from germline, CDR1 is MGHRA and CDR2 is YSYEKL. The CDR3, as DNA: TGCGCCAGCAGCCAAGAACAGGGTTTAAACGAGCAGTACTTC. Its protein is CASSQEQGLNEQYF.

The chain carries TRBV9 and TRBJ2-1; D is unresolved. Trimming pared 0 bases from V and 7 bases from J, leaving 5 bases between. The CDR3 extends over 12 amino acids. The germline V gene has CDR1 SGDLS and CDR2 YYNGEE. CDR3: CASSVAVNEQFF. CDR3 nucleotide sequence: TGTGCCAGCAGCGTAGCTGTAAATGAGCAGTTCTTC.

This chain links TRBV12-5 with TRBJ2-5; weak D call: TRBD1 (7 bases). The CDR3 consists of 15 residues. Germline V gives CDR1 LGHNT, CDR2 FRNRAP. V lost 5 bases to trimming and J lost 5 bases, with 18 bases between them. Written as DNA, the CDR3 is TGTGCTAGTGGTGTCTCCTCACAGGGGAGGGAGACCCAGTACTTC. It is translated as CASGVSSQGRETQYF. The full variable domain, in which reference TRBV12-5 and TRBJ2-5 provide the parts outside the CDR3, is DARVTQTPRHKVTEMGQEVTMRCQPILGHNTVFWYRQTMMQGLELLAYFRNRAPLDDSGMPKDRFSAEMPDATLATLKIQPSEPRDSAVYFCASGVSSQGRETQYFGPGTRLLVL.

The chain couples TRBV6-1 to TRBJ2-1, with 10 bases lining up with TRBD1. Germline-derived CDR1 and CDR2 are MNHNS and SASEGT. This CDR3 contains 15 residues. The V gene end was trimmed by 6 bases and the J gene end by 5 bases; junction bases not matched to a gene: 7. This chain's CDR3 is CASRGQGPGNNEQFF. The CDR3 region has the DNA TGTGCCAGCAGGGGACAGGGGCCGGGAAACAATGAGCAGTTCTTC.

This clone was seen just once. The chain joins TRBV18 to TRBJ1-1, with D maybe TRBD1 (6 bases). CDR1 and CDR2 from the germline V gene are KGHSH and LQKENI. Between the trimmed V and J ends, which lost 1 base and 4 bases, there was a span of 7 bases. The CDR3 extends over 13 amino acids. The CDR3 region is CASSPQGVTEAFF. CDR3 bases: TGTGCCAGCTCACCACAGGGGGTCACTGAAGCTTTCTTT. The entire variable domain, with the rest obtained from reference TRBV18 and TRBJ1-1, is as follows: NAGVMQNPRHLVRRRGQEARLRCSPMKGHSHVYWYRQLPEEGLKFMVYLQKENIIDESGMPKERFSAEFPKEGPSILRIQQVVRGDSAAYFCASSPQGVTEAFFGQGTRLTVV.

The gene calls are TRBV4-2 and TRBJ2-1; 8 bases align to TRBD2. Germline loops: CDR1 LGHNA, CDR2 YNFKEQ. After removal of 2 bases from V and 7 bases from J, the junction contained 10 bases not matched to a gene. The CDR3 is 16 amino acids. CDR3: CASSQRGLEAGNEQFF. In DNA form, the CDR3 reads TGTGCCAGCAGCCAAAGGGGACTAGAGGCCGGAAATGAGCAGTTCTTC.

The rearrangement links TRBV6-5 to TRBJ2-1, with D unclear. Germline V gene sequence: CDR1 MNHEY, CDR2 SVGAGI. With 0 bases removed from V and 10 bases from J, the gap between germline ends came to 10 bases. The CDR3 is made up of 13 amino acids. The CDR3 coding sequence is TGTGCCAGCAGTTACTCGATTCTCGGGGAGCAGTTCTTC. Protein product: CASSYSILGEQFF.

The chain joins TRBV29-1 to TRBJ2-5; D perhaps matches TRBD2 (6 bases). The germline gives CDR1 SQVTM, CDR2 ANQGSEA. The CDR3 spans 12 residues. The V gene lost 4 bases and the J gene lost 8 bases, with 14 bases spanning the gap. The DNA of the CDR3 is TGCAGCGTTGCTGAGGGGAGGTTTACCCAGTACTTC. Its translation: CSVAEGRFTQYF.

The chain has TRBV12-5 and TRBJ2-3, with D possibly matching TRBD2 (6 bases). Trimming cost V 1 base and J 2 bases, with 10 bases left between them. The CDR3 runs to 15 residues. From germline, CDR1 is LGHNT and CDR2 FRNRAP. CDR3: CASGLGRGYTDTQYF. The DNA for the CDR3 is TGTGCTAGTGGTTTGGGACGGGGGTACACAGATACGCAGTATTTT.

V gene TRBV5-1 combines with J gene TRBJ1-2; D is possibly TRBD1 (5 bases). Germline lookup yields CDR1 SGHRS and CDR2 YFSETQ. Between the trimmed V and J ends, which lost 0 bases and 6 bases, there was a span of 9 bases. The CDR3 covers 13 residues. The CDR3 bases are TGCGCCAGCAGCTTGGGCGGGGGTAATGGCTACACCTTC. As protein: CASSLGGGNGYTF. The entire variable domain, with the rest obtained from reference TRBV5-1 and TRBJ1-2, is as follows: KAGVTQTPRYLIKTRGQQVTLSCSPISGHRSVSWYQQTPGQGLQFLFEYFSETQRNKGNFPGRFSGRQFSNSRSEMNVSTLELGDSALYLCASSLGGGNGYTFGSGTRLTVV.

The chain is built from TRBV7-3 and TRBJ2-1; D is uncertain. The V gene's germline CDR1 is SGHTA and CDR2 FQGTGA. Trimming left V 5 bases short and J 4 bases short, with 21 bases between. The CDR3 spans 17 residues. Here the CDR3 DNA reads TGTGCCAGCAGCCCCCCAAATTCGCCCGCGCCTTACAATGAGCAGTTCTTC. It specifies CASSPPNSPAPYNEQFF.

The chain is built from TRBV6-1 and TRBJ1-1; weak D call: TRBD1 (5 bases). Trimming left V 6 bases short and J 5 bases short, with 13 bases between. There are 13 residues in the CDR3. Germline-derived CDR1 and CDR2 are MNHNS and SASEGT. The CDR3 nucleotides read TGTGCCAGCAGGAGAACCGGGGGGACTGAAGCTTTCTTT. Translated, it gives CASRRTGGTEAFF.

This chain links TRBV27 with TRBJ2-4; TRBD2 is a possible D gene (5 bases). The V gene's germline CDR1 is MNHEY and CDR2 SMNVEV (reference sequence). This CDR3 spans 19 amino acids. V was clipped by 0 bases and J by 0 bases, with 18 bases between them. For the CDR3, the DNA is TGTGCCAGCAGTTTATCGTTCGGAGTTAGCGATTTAGCCAAAAACATTCAGTACTTC. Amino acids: CASSLSFGVSDLAKNIQYF.

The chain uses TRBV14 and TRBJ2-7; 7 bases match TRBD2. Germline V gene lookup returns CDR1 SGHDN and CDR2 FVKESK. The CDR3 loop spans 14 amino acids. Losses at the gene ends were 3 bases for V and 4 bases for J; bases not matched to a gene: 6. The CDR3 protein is CASSQRDYAYEQYF. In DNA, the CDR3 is TGTGCCAGCAGCCAGAGGGACTACGCGTACGAGCAGTACTTC.

CDR3 region: CASSISGGPGDTQYF. The CDR3, as DNA: TGTGCCAGTAGTATTAGCGGGGGGCCAGGGGATACGCAGTATTTT. V is TRBV19 and J is TRBJ2-3; 10 nucleotides match TRBD2. The germline V gene has CDR1 LNHDA and CDR2 SQIVND (reference sequence). The junction had 6 bases not matched to a gene; V was cut back by 3 bases and J by 6 bases. The CDR3 runs to 15 residues.

The chain's CDR3 is CASSFRAGIEAFF. The CDR3 nucleotides read TGTGCCAGCAGTTTTAGGGCAGGGATTGAGGCTTTCTTT. This sequence joins TRBV27 and TRBJ1-1, with a weak D call TRBD1 (5 bases). Germline V CDR1 and CDR2: MNHEY, SMNVEV (reference sequence). CDR3 size: 13 residues. V gave up 3 bases and J gave up 11 bases, with 16 bases separating them.

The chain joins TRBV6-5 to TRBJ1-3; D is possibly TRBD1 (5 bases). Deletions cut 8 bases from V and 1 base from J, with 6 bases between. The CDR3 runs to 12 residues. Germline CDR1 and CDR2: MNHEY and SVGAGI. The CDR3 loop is CASRGSGNTIYF. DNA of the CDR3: TGTGCCAGCCGGGGGTCTGGAAACACCATATATTTT.

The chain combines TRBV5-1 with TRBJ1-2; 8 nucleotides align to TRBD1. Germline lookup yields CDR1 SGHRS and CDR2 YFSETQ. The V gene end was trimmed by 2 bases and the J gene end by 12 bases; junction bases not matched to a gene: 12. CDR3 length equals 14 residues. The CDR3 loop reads CASSFSWDRRYDTF. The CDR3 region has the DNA TGCGCCAGCAGCTTCTCATGGGACAGGAGGTACGACACCTTC. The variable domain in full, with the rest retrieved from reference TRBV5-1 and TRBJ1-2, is KAGVTQTPRYLIKTRGQQVTLSCSPISGHRSVSWYQQTPGQGLQFLFEYFSETQRNKGNFPGRFSGRQFSNSRSEMNVSTLELGDSALYLCASSFSWDRRYDTFGSGTRLTVV.

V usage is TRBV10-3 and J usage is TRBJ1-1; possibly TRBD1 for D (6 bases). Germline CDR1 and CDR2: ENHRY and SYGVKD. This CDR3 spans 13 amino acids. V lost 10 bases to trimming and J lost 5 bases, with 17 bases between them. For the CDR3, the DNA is TGTGCCACCAGGGGCGGGGGATTGACTGAAGCTTTCTTT. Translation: CATRGGGLTEAFF.

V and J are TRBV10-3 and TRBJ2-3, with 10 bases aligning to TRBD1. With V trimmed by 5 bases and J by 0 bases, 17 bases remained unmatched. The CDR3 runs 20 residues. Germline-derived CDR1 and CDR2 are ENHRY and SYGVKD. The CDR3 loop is CAISPVRDRGGIFSTDTQYF. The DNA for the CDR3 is TGTGCCATCAGTCCAGTCCGGGACAGGGGAGGGATTTTTAGCACAGATACGCAGTATTTT.

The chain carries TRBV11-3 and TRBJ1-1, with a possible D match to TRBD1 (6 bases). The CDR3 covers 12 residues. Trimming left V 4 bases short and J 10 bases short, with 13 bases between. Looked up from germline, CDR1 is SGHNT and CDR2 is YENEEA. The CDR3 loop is CASSSRRGGAFF. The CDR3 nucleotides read TGTGCCAGCAGCTCACGACGAGGGGGAGCTTTCTTT. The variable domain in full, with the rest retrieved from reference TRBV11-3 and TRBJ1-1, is EAGVVQSPRYKIIEKKQPVAFWCNPISGHNTLYWYLQNLGQGPELLIRYENEEAVDDSQLPKDRFSAERLKGVDSTLKIQPAELGDSAVYLCASSSRRGGAFFGQGTRLTVV.

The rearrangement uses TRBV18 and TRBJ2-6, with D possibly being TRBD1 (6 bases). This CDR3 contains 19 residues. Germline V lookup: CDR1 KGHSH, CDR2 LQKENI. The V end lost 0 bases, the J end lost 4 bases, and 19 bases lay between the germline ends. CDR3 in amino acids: CASSPPFGQYSKGANVLTF. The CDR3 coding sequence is TGTGCCAGCTCACCACCTTTTGGACAGTATTCGAAAGGGGCCAACGTCCTGACTTTC.

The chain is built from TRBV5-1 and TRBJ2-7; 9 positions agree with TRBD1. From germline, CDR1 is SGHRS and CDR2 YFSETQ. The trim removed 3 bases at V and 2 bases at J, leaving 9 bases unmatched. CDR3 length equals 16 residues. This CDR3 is CASSSIRRDRAYEQYF. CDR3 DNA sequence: TGCGCCAGCAGCTCGATTCGCCGGGACAGGGCCTACGAGCAGTACTTC.

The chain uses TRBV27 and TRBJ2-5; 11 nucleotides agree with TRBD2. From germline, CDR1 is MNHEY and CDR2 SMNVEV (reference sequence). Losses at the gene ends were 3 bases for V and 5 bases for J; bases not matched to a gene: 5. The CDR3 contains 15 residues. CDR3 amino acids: CASSFGLAGGETQYF. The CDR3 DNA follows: TGTGCCAGCAGTTTCGGACTAGCGGGCGGCGAGACCCAGTACTTC.

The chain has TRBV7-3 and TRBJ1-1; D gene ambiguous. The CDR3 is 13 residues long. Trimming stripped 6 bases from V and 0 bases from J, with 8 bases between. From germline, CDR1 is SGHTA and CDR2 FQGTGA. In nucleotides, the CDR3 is TGTGCCAGCAGGTCACAGATGAACACTGAAGCTTTCTTT. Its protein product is CASRSQMNTEAFF.

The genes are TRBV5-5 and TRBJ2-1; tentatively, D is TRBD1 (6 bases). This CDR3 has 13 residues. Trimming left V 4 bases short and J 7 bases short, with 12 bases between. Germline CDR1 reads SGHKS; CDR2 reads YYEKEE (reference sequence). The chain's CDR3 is CASSPTGGNEQFF. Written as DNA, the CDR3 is TGTGCCAGCAGCCCGACAGGTGGGAATGAGCAGTTCTTC.

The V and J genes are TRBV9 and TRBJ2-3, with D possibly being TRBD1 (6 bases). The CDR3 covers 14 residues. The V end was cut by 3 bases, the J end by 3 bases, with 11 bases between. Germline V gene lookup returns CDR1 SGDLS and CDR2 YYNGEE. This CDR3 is CASSDRVVTDTQYF. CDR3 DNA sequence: TGTGCCAGCAGCGACAGGGTAGTAACAGATACGCAGTATTTT.

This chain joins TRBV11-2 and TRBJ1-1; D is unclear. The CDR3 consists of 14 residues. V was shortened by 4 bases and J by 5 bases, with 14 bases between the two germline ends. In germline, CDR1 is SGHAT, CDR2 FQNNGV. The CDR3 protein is CASSWRGDGTEAFF. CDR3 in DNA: TGTGCCAGCAGCTGGCGCGGGGATGGAACTGAAGCTTTCTTT.

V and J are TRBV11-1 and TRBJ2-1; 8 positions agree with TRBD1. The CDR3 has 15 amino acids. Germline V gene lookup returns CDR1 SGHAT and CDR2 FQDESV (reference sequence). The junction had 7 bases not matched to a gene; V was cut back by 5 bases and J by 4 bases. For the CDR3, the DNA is TGTGCCAGCAGCCGCACCGGGACAGGATACAATGAGCAGTTCTTC. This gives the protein CASSRTGTGYNEQFF.